Below are 7 T cell receptor beta chains sequenced from a single sample in a study of regulatory T cells in long-lasting Graves disease. Time point denoted: persistent/refractory GD, antithyroid drugs over 5 years with positive TRAb. PBMC RNA was the source of the TCR library. Both iRepertoire HTBI primers and Arm-PCR of CDR3 regions were used to build the TCR beta libraries. TCRdb re-called the multiplex PCR reads with MiXCR, one entry per CDR3 protein. The sample records around 460,000 distinct CDR3 sequences, less than 25% being singletons. The specimen comprised peripheral blood mononuclear cells (PBMCs), sampled when the disease was refractory, from a patient treated with antithyroid drugs. Source of these receptors: a female donor with Graves disease.

Remarks on this clonotype: Just one base apart from a much larger clone, this may be a read error. The DNA of the CDR3 is TGTGCCACCAGTGATTTGAGGGACACTGGAGCTTTCTTT. Amino acid sequence: CATSDLRDTGAFF. This chain links TRBV6-1 with TRBJ1-1, with D perhaps TRBD1 (6 bases). The CDR3 is 13 residues long. The germline gives CDR1 MNHNS, CDR2 SASEGT.

V gene TRBV27 combines with J gene TRBJ2-2; unclear D gene. CDR3 size: 18 residues. The V end lost 0 bases, the J end lost 0 bases, and 14 bases lay between the germline ends. Germline V gives CDR1 MNHEY, CDR2 SMNVEV (reference sequence). CDR3 residues: CASSLSRPGRTNTGELFF. The CDR3 DNA sequence: TGTGCCAGCAGTTTATCCCGCCCGGGCCGGACGAACACCGGGGAGCTGTTTTTT.

This clonotype was seen at least ten times. V is TRBV6-5 and J is TRBJ2-2; no definite D call. The CDR3 loop spans 12 amino acids. Looked up from germline, CDR1 is MNHEY and CDR2 is SVGAGI. V lost 1 base and J lost 7, with 4 bases in between. CDR3 in amino acids: CASSYWGGELFF. In DNA form, the CDR3 reads TGTGCCAGCAGTTACTGGGGCGGGGAGCTGTTTTTT.

The chain joins TRBV29-1 to TRBJ2-7, with 11 bases lining up with TRBD1. The CDR3 runs 13 residues. V trimming: 5 bases; J trimming: 7 bases; junction bases outside the gene matches: 7. Germline V gene lookup returns CDR1 SQVTM and CDR2 ANQGSEA. The CDR3: CSVFGQGAREQYF. The CDR3 nucleotides read TGCAGCGTTTTCGGACAGGGGGCTCGGGAGCAGTACTTC.

The CDR3 reads CASSFSPGLAEETQYF. The CDR3 region has the DNA TGTGCCAGCAGCTTCTCCCCGGGACTAGCGGAAGAGACCCAGTACTTC. V usage is TRBV7-6 and J usage is TRBJ2-5; 11 positions match TRBD2. The CDR3 consists of 16 residues. V lost 3 bases, J lost 3 bases, and 6 bases stayed unmatched. The germline gives CDR1 SGHVS, CDR2 FNYEAQ.

This clonotype came up a few times. This chain joins TRBV29-1 and TRBJ2-2; tentatively, D is TRBD2 (6 bases). The germline V gene has CDR1 SQVTM and CDR2 ANQGSEA. Trimming pared 3 bases from V and 6 bases from J, leaving 11 bases between. The CDR3 loop spans 13 amino acids. CDR3 sequence reads: CSVETRIAGELFF. The CDR3 DNA follows: TGCAGCGTTGAGACTAGGATAGCCGGGGAGCTGTTTTTT.

This clonotype was seen a few times. The rearrangement links TRBV7-2 to TRBJ1-4; perhaps TRBD1 as D (5 bases). The ends were cut back, 1 base at V and 7 bases at J, with 10 bases in the middle. Germline V gene sequence: CDR1 SGHTA, CDR2 FQGNSA. CDR3 length: 14 residues. The CDR3 here is CASSLERQGEKLFF. Written as DNA, the CDR3 is TGTGCCAGCAGCTTAGAGAGGCAGGGTGAAAAACTGTTTTTT.